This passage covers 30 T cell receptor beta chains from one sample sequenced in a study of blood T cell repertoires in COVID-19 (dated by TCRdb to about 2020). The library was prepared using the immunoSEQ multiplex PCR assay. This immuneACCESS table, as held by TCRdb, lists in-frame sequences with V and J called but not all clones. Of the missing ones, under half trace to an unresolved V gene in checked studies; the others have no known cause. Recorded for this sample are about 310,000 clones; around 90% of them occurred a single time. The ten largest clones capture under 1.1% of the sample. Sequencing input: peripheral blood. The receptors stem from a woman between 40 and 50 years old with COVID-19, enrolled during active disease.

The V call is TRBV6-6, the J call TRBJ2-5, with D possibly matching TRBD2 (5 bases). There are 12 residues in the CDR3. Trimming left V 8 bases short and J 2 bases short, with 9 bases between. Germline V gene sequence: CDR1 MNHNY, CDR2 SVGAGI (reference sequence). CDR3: CASGSWQETQYF. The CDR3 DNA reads TGTGCCAGCGGGAGTTGGCAAGAGACCCAGTACTTC.

The chain's CDR3 is CASSLARGEKLFF. CDR3 nucleotides: TGCGCCAGCAGCTTGGCACGAGGTGAAAAACTGTTTTTT. This rearrangement joins TRBV5-1 to TRBJ1-4; D gene unclear. Trimming cost V 0 bases and J 7 bases, with 7 bases left between them. The CDR3 spans 13 residues. CDR1 SGHRS and CDR2 YFSETQ come from the germline V gene. The full variable domain, in which reference TRBV5-1 and TRBJ1-4 provide the parts outside the CDR3, is KAGVTQTPRYLIKTRGQQVTLSCSPISGHRSVSWYQQTPGQGLQFLFEYFSETQRNKGNFPGRFSGRQFSNSRSEMNVSTLELGDSALYLCASSLARGEKLFFGSGTQLSVL.

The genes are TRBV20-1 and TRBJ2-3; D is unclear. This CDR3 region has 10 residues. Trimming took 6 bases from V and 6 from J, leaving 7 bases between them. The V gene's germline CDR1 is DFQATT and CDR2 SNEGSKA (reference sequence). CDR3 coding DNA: TGCAGTGCCCTGCAGGATACGCAGTATTTT. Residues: CSALQDTQYF.

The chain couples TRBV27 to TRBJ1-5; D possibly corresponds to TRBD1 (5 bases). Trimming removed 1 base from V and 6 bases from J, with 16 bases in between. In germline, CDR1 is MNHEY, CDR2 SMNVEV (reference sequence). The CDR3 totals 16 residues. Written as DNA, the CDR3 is TGTGCCAGCAGTTTATTAGGGAAGGAGGGGAGTCAGCCCCAGCATTTT. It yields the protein CASSLLGKEGSQPQHF.

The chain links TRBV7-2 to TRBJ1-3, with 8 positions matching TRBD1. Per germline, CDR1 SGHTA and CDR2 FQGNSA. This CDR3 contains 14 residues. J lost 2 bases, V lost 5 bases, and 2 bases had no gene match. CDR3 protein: CASSAQGAGNTIYF. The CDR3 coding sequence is TGTGCCAGCAGCGCACAGGGGGCTGGAAACACCATATATTTT.

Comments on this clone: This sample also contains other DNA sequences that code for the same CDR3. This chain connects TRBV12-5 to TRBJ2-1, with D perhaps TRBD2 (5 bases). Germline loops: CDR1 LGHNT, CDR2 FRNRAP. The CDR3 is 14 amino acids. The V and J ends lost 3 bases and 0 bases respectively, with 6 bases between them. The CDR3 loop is CASGLGSSYNEQFF. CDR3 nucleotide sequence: TGTGCTAGTGGTTTAGGGAGCTCCTACAATGAGCAGTTCTTC.

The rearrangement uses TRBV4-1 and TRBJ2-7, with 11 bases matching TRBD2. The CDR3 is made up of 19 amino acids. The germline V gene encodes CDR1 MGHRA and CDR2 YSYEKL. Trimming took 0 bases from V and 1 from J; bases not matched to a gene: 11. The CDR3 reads CASSQDLAGGGGGSYEQYF. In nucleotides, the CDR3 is TGCGCCAGCAGCCAAGATCTAGCGGGAGGAGGGGGAGGATCCTACGAGCAGTACTTC.

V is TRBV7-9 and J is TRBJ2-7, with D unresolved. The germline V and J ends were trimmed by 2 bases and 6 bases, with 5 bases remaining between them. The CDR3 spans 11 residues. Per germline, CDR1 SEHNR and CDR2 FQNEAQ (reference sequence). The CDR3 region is CASSLYGEQYF. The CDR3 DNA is TGTGCCAGCAGCTTATACGGCGAGCAGTACTTC.

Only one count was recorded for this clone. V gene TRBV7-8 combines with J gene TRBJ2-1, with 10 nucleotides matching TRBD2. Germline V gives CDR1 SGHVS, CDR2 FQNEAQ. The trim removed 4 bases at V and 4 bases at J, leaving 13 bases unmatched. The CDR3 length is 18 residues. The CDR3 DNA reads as TGTGCCAGCAGCTACTGGGGATTTAGCGGGAGGTTGTACAATGAGCAGTTCTTC. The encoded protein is CASSYWGFSGRLYNEQFF.

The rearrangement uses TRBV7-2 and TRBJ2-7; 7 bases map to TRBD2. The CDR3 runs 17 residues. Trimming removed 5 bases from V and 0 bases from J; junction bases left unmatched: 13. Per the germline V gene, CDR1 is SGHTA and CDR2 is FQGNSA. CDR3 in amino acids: CASSLLPFRGVSYEQYF. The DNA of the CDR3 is TGTGCCAGCAGCCTATTGCCCTTTCGGGGGGTCTCCTACGAGCAGTACTTC.

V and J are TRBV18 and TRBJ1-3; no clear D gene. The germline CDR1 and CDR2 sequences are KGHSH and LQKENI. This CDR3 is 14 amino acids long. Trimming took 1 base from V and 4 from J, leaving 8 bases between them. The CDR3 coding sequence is TGTGCCAGCTCACCACTTTCGGAGGGAAACACCATATATTTT. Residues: CASSPLSEGNTIYF.

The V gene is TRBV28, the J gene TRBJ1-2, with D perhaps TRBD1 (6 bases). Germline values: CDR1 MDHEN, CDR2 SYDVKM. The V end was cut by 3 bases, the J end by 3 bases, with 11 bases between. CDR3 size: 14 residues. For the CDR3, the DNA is TGTGCCAGCAGTTTTTCGGGACAATACTATGGCTACACCTTC. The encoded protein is CASSFSGQYYGYTF.

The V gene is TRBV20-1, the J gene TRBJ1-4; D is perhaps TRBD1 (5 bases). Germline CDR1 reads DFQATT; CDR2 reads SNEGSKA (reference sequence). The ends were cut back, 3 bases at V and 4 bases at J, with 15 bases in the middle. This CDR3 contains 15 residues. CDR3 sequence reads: CSASSVTGNNEKLFF. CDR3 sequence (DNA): TGCAGTGCTAGTAGCGTTACAGGCAATAATGAAAAACTGTTTTTT.

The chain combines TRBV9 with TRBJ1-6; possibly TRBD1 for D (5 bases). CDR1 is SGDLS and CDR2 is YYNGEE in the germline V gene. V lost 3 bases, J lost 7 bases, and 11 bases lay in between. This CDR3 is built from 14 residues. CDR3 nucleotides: TGTGCCAGCAGCGCTAGACAGTCCAATTCACCCCTCCACTTT. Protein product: CASSARQSNSPLHF.

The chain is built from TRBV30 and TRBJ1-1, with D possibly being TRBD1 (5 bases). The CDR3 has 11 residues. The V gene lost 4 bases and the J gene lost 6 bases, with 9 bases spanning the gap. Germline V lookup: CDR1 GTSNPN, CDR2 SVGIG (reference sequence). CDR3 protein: CAWIRGAEAFF. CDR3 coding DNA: TGTGCCTGGATCCGGGGGGCTGAAGCTTTCTTT.

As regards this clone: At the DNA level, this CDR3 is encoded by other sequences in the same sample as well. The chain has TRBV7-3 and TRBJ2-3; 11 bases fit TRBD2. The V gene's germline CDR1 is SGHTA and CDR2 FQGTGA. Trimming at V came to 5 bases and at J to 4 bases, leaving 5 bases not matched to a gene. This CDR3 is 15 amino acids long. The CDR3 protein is CASSPLAGGADTQYF. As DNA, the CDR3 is TGTGCCAGCAGCCCCCTAGCGGGAGGAGCAGATACGCAGTATTTT. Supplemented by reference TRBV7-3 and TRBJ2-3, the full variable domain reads GAGVSQTPSNKVTEKGKYVELRCDPISGHTALYWYRQSLGQGPEFLIYFQGTGAADDSGLPNDRFFAVRPEGSVSTLKIQRTERGDSAVYLCASSPLAGGADTQYFGPGTRLTVL.

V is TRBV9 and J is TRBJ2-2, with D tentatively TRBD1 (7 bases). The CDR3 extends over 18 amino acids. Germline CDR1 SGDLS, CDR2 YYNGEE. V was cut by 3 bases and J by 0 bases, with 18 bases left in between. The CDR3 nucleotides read TGTGCCAGCAGCGCAACTAGCTTCGGGACAGCGAACACCGGGGAGCTGTTTTTT. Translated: CASSATSFGTANTGELFF. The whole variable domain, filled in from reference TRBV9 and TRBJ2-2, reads DSGVTQTPKHLITATGQRVTLRCSPRSGDLSVYWYQQSLDQGLQFLIQYYNGEERAKGNILERFSAQQFPDLHSELNLSSLELGDSALYFCASSATSFGTANTGELFFGEGSRLTVL.

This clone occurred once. The CDR3: CASSTNPSLYGYTF. The CDR3 region has the DNA TGTGCCAGTAGTACTAACCCGAGTCTCTATGGCTACACCTTC. V gene TRBV19 combines with J gene TRBJ1-2; D gene uncertain. The CDR3 contains 14 residues. The ends were cut back, 4 bases at V and 4 bases at J, with 13 bases in the middle. Per germline, CDR1 LNHDA and CDR2 SQIVND (reference sequence).

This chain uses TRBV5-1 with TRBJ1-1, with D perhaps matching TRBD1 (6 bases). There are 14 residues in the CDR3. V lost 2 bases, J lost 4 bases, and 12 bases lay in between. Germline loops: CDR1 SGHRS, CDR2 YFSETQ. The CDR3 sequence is CASSFQGTATEAFF. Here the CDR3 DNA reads TGCGCCAGCAGCTTTCAGGGGACCGCCACTGAAGCTTTCTTT.

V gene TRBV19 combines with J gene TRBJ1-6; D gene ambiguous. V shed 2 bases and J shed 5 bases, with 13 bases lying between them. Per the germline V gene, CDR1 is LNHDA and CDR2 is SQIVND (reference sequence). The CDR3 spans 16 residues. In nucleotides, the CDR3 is TGTGCCAGTAGTATAAAACACCCGGCGGATAATTCACCCCTCCACTTT. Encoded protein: CASSIKHPADNSPLHF.

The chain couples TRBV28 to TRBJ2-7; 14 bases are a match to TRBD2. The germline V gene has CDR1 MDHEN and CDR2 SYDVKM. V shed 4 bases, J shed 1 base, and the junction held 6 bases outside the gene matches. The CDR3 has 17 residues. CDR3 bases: TGTGCCAGCAGTTCACCAGGACTAGCGGGAGGATCCTACGAGCAGTACTTC. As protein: CASSSPGLAGGSYEQYF.

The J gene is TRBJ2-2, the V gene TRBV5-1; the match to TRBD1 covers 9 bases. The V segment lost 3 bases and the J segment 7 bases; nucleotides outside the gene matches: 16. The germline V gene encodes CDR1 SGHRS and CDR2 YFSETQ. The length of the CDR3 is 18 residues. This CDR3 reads CASSSHIWTGADDGELFF. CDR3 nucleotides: TGCGCCAGCAGCTCCCATATATGGACAGGGGCGGATGACGGGGAGCTGTTTTTT.

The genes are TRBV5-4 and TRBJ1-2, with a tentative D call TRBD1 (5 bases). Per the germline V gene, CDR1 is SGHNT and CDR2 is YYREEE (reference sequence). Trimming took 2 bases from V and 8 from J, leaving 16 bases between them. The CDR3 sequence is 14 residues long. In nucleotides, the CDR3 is TGTGCCAGCAGCTTTACTGGGGACGCGGGAGGCTACACCTTC. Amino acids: CASSFTGDAGGYTF.

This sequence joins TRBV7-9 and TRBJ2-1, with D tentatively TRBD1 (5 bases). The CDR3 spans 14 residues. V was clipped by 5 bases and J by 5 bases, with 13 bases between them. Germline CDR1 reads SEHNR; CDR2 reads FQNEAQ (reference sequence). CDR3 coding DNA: TGTGCCAGCAGCCTAACAGACAGTCACAATGAGCAGTTCTTC. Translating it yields CASSLTDSHNEQFF.

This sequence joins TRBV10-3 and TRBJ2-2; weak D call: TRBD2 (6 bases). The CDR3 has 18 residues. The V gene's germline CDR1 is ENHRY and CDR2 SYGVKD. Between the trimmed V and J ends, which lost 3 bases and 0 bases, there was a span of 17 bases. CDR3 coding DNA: TGTGCCATCAGTGATGGGAGGCGGGGCGGAACGAACACCGGGGAGCTGTTTTTT. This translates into CAISDGRRGGTNTGELFF.

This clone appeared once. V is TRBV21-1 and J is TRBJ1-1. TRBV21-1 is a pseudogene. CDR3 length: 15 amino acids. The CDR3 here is CASSKGRGLGTEAFF. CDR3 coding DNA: TGTGCCAGCAGCAAAGGGCGGGGGCTGGGGACTGAAGCTTTCTTT.

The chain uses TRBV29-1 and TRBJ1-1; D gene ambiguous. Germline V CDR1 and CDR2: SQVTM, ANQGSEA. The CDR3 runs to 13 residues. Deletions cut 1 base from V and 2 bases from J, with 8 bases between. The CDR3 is CSVEGLRNTEAFF. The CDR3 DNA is TGCAGCGTTGAAGGTCTTAGAAACACTGAAGCTTTCTTT.

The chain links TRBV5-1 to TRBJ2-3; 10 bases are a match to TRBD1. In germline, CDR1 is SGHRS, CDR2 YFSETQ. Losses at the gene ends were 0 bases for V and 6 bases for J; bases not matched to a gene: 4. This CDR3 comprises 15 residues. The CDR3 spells CASSLAGTGVDTQYF. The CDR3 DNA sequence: TGCGCCAGCAGCTTGGCCGGGACAGGGGTTGATACGCAGTATTTT.

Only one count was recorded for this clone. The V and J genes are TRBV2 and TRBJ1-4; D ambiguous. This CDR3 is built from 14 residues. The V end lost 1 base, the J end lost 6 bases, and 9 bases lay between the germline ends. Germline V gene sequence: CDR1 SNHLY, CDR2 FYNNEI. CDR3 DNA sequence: TGTGCCAGCAGTGAAGAGCTAAAATATGAAAAACTGTTTTTT. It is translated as CASSEELKYEKLFF.

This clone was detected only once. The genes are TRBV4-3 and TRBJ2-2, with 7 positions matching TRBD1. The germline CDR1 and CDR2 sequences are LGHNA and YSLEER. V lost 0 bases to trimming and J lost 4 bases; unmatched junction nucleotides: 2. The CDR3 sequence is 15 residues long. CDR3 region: CASSQDGTVTGELFF. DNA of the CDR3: TGCGCCAGCAGCCAAGATGGGACAGTCACCGGGGAGCTGTTTTTT.